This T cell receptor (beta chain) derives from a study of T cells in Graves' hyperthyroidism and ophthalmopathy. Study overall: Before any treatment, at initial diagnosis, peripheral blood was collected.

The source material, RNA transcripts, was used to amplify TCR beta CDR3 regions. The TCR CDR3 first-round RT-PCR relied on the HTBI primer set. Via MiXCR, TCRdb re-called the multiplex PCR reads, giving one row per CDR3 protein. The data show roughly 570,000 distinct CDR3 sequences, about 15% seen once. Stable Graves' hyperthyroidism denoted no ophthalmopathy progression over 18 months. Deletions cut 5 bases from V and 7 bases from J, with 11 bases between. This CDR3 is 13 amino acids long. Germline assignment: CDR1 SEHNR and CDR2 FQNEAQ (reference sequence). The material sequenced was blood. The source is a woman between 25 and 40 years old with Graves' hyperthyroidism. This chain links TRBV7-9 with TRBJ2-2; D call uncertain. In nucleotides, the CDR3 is TGTGCCAGCAGCGCGGCTGTCGGCGGGGAGCTGTTTTTT. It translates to CASSAAVGGELFF.